One sample yielded the 17 T cell receptor beta chains listed below, sequenced in a study of regulatory T cells in long-lasting Graves disease. Time point of the sample: newly diagnosed GD, antithyroid drugs for less than 3 months. TCR sequences were obtained from RNA taken from PBMCs. Arm-PCR of CDR3 regions and iRepertoire HTBI primers were the basis on which TCR beta libraries were built. MiXCR was run by TCRdb on the multiplex PCR reads, yielding one entry per CDR3 protein. Of 500,000 or so distinct CDR3 sequences listed, about 16% are singletons. This sample was shared with a second study, whose subject was T cells in Graves' hyperthyroidism and ophthalmopathy.

The input for sequencing was peripheral blood mononuclear cells (PBMCs), taken at new diagnosis, from a patient treated with antithyroid drugs. The receptors derive from a woman between 40 and 65 years old with Graves disease.

This clonotype has a count of ten or more. V is TRBV12-3 or TRBV12-4 and J is TRBJ2-2; the D is unclear. The V gene lost 6 bases and the J gene lost 4 bases, with 9 bases spanning the gap. The CDR3 runs to 13 residues. The CDR3 nucleotides read TGTGCCAGCAGACTTCGGGTCACCGGGGAGCTGTTTTTT. The encoded protein is CASRLRVTGELFF.

The rearrangement links TRBV10-2 to TRBJ1-1, with D maybe TRBD1 (6 bases). The V end was cut by 6 bases, the J end by 0 bases, with 11 bases between. Germline CDR1 and CDR2: WSHSY and SAAADI. There are 14 residues in the CDR3. CDR3 sequence reads: CASSADSMNTEAFF. The CDR3 bases are TGCGCCAGCAGCGCGGACAGTATGAACACTGAAGCTTTCTTT.

This clonotype has at least ten counts. The chain combines TRBV20-1 with TRBJ2-1, with D possibly being TRBD1 or TRBD2 (5 bases each). Germline V CDR1 and CDR2: DFQATT, SNEGSKA (reference sequence). This CDR3 comprises 10 residues. V was cut by 6 bases and J by 13 bases, with 13 bases left in between. CDR3 amino acids: CSAVRDDQFF. The CDR3 nucleotides read TGCAGTGCGGTCCGGGACGACCAGTTCTTC.

The sample holds many counts of this clonotype. J is TRBJ1-1 and V is TRBV6-1; D call uncertain. The germline V gene encodes CDR1 MNHNS and CDR2 SASEGT. Trimming took 6 bases from V and 1 from J, leaving 9 bases between them. CDR3 length equals 13 residues. The DNA of the CDR3 is TGTGCCAGCAGAGACGGGCGGAACACTGAAGCTTTCTTT. Encoded protein: CASRDGRNTEAFF.

There are a few counts of this clonotype. The CDR3 here is CASTSGGSPLHF. The CDR3 DNA is TGTGCCAGTACCTCTGGGGGTTCACCCCTCCACTTT. V is TRBV19 and J is TRBJ1-6, with D maybe TRBD1 (5 bases). The CDR3 runs 12 residues. CDR1 LNHDA and CDR2 SQIVND come from the germline V gene (reference sequence). V was clipped by 7 bases and J by 9 bases, with 10 bases between them.

In this sample, this clonotype turned up many times. The rearrangement links TRBV6-5 to TRBJ1-1; D unresolved. CDR3 length: 13 amino acids. The germline gives CDR1 MNHEY, CDR2 SVGAGI. Trimming removed 3 bases at V and 4 bases at J, with 9 bases between. CDR3 sequence: CASSYLLRTEAFF. Written as DNA, the CDR3 is TGTGCCAGCAGTTATTTATTGCGCACTGAAGCTTTCTTT.

The rearrangement uses TRBV4-1 and TRBJ1-1, with D perhaps matching TRBD1 (5 bases). The CDR3 spans 17 residues. V was pared by 2 bases and J by 11 bases, with 27 bases between. Germline assignment: CDR1 MGHRA and CDR2 YSYEKL. CDR3 coding DNA: TGCGCCAGCAGCCAACCCCCGGAACGCAGGGCAAGACTGGTGGCTTTCTTT. The encoded protein is CASSQPPERRARLVAFF.

The gene calls are TRBV19 and TRBJ1-1; D not certain. Germline lookup yields CDR1 LNHDA and CDR2 SQIVND (reference sequence). CDR3 length equals 15 residues. Trimming left V 1 base short and J 1 base short, with 10 bases between. The CDR3 DNA reads TGTGCCAGTAGTATAGGGGATCTCCGGAACACTGAAGCTTTCTTT. This codes for CASSIGDLRNTEAFF.

This clonotype showed up many times. This chain joins TRBV28 and TRBJ1-5, with TRBD1 matching over 7 bases. Germline-derived CDR1 and CDR2 are MDHEN and SYDVKM. This CDR3 has 16 residues. The J segment lost 4 bases and the V segment lost 6 bases, leaving 12 bases of the junction unmatched. This CDR3 reads CASSPPTGRGNQPQHF. The CDR3 nucleotides read TGTGCCAGCAGCCCACCGACAGGGAGAGGGAATCAGCCCCAGCATTTT.

In its sample, this clonotype was seen many times. J is TRBJ2-3 and V is TRBV20-1, with 10 bases aligning to TRBD1. V dropped 0 bases and J dropped 4; count of bases not matched to a gene: 10. Germline V gene data show CDR1 as DFQATT and CDR2 as SNEGSKA (reference sequence). CDR3 length equals 17 residues. The CDR3 DNA follows: TGCAGTGCTAGAGATCCTCGTGGACAGGGGGTTTCAGATACGCAGTATTTT. As protein: CSARDPRGQGVSDTQYF.

The genes are TRBV12-3 or TRBV12-4 and TRBJ1-1; D gene ambiguous. Trimming removed 3 bases from V and 1 base from J, with 6 bases in between. The CDR3 is made up of 13 amino acids. The CDR3, as DNA: TGTGCCAGCAGTTTTAACGCGAACACTGAAGCTTTCTTT. Protein: CASSFNANTEAFF.

This clonotype came up a few times. V is TRBV6-5 and J is TRBJ2-2; 7 nucleotides align to TRBD1. The CDR3 covers 16 residues. Germline trimming cut 0 bases from V and 5 bases from J; bases unmatched to any gene: 6. In germline, CDR1 is MNHEY, CDR2 SVGAGI. DNA of the CDR3: TGTGCCAGCAGTTACTCGCGACAGGGTAGTACCGGGGAGCTGTTTTTT. It encodes CASSYSRQGSTGELFF.

The CDR3 nucleotides are TGTGCCAGCAGTTTGACCAGGGGGCAGAATTCTGAAGCTTTCTTT. Amino acids: CASSLTRGQNSEAFF. The chain has TRBV6-5 and TRBJ1-1; 8 nucleotides align to TRBD1. The V gene's germline CDR1 is MNHEY and CDR2 SVGAGI. This CDR3 spans 15 amino acids. V trimming: 4 bases; J trimming: 6 bases; junction bases outside the gene matches: 10.

This clonotype was observed at least ten times. The V gene is TRBV12-3 or TRBV12-4, the J gene TRBJ2-1; 9 bases agree with TRBD1. This CDR3 has 15 amino acids. Trimming cost V 6 bases and J 1 base; bases outside gene matches: 4. CDR3 sequence: CASRGQGSSYNEQFF. CDR3 DNA: TGTGCCAGCAGGGGACAGGGTTCTTCCTACAATGAGCAGTTCTTC.

This clonotype occurred a few times. The rearrangement uses TRBV5-1 and TRBJ1-1, with TRBD1 matching 9 bases. Germline values: CDR1 SGHRS, CDR2 YFSETQ. This CDR3 region has 14 residues. J was trimmed by 10 bases and V by 4 bases; bases with no gene match: 11. CDR3 protein: CASSLPETGGVAFF. CDR3 sequence (DNA): TGCGCCAGCAGCCTTCCGGAGACAGGGGGAGTAGCTTTCTTT.

CDR3 sequence reads: CSARAYGGTDTQYF. The CDR3 DNA is TGCAGTGCTAGAGCCTACGGGGGGACAGATACGCAGTATTTT. The chain recombines TRBV20-1 with TRBJ2-3; 7 bases agree with TRBD2. Unmatched junction bases numbered 4, after V lost 1 base and J lost 3 bases. Germline CDR1 and CDR2: DFQATT and SNEGSKA (reference sequence). The CDR3 covers 14 residues.

This clonotype came up many times. V and J are TRBV19 and TRBJ1-1; D uncertain. The CDR3 runs to 12 residues. CDR1 is LNHDA, CDR2 SQIVND, per germline (reference sequence). V gave up 8 bases and J gave up 3 bases, with 10 bases separating them. CDR3 amino acids: CASEGLYTEAFF. The CDR3 bases are TGTGCCAGTGAAGGGCTGTACACTGAAGCTTTCTTT.